This is a list of T cell receptor beta chains from one sample in a study of cytomegalovirus exposure and HLA in healthy donors. Profiling relied on immunoSEQ multiplex PCR, and the TCRdb table lists in-frame clones only, not all of them. The repertoire consists of about 150,000 clones, with more than 70% occurring once and the leading ten covering about 2.2%. The sequenced sample was PBMCs. All receptors come from a human donor in good health. Each CDR3 is given without its conserved first and last residue.

TRBJ1-5 TRBV9 ASSKNRGHQPQH
TRBJ1-3 TRBV30 AWTQGAGNTIY
TRBJ2-6 TRBV7-2 ASSFRTGSGANVLT
TRBJ1-6 TRBV14 ASSRRQGYNSPLH
TRBJ2-7 TRBV5-4 ASSLGGQAYEQY
TRBJ1-1 TRBV27 ASGRGTEAF
TRBJ1-1 TRBV5-1 ASSLVSGYDTEAF
TRBJ2-7 TRBV27 ASSSPSAGSYEQY
TRBJ1-2 TRBV12-5 ASGFGSQTFNYGYT
TRBJ2-1 TRBV5-1 ASSILAGDYNEQF
TRBJ1-4 TRBV9 ASSVAEREAEKLF
TRBJ1-6 TRBV7-3 ASSFKCEGQGVGSYNSPLH
TRBJ1-1 TRBV2 ATQRTGGESTEAF
TRBJ1-2 TRBV19 ASSPLGTGVPGYGYT
TRBJ2-1 TRBV6-4 ASSRSGNNEQF
TRBJ2-7 TRBV5-6 ASSLGTGFYEQY
TRBJ1-1 TRBV5-1 ASSLGPSYTEAF
TRBJ1-2 TRBV5-4 ASSLDGQGEMGGYT
TRBJ2-3 TRBV5-1 ASSVIHSDTQY
TRBJ1-1 TRBV7-6 ASSSGTAMNTEAF
TRBJ2-7 TRBV14 ASSRLGGDYEQY
TRBJ2-7 TRBV4-1 ASSQDLRGYEQY
TRBJ2-7 TRBV7-6 ASSLTTSGATYEQY
TRBJ2-3 TRBV5-4 ASSVPSTDTQY
TRBJ1-4 TRBV19 ASSWSATNEKLF
TRBJ1-2 TRBV11-1 ASSYRTDINYGYT
TRBJ2-7 TRBV30 AWTSSRTGREQY
TRBJ2-2 TRBV6-5 ASSYSSTNTGELF
TRBJ2-1 TRBV2 ASRGIAGAGEQF
TRBJ1-2 TRBV5-4 ASSRGAYGYT